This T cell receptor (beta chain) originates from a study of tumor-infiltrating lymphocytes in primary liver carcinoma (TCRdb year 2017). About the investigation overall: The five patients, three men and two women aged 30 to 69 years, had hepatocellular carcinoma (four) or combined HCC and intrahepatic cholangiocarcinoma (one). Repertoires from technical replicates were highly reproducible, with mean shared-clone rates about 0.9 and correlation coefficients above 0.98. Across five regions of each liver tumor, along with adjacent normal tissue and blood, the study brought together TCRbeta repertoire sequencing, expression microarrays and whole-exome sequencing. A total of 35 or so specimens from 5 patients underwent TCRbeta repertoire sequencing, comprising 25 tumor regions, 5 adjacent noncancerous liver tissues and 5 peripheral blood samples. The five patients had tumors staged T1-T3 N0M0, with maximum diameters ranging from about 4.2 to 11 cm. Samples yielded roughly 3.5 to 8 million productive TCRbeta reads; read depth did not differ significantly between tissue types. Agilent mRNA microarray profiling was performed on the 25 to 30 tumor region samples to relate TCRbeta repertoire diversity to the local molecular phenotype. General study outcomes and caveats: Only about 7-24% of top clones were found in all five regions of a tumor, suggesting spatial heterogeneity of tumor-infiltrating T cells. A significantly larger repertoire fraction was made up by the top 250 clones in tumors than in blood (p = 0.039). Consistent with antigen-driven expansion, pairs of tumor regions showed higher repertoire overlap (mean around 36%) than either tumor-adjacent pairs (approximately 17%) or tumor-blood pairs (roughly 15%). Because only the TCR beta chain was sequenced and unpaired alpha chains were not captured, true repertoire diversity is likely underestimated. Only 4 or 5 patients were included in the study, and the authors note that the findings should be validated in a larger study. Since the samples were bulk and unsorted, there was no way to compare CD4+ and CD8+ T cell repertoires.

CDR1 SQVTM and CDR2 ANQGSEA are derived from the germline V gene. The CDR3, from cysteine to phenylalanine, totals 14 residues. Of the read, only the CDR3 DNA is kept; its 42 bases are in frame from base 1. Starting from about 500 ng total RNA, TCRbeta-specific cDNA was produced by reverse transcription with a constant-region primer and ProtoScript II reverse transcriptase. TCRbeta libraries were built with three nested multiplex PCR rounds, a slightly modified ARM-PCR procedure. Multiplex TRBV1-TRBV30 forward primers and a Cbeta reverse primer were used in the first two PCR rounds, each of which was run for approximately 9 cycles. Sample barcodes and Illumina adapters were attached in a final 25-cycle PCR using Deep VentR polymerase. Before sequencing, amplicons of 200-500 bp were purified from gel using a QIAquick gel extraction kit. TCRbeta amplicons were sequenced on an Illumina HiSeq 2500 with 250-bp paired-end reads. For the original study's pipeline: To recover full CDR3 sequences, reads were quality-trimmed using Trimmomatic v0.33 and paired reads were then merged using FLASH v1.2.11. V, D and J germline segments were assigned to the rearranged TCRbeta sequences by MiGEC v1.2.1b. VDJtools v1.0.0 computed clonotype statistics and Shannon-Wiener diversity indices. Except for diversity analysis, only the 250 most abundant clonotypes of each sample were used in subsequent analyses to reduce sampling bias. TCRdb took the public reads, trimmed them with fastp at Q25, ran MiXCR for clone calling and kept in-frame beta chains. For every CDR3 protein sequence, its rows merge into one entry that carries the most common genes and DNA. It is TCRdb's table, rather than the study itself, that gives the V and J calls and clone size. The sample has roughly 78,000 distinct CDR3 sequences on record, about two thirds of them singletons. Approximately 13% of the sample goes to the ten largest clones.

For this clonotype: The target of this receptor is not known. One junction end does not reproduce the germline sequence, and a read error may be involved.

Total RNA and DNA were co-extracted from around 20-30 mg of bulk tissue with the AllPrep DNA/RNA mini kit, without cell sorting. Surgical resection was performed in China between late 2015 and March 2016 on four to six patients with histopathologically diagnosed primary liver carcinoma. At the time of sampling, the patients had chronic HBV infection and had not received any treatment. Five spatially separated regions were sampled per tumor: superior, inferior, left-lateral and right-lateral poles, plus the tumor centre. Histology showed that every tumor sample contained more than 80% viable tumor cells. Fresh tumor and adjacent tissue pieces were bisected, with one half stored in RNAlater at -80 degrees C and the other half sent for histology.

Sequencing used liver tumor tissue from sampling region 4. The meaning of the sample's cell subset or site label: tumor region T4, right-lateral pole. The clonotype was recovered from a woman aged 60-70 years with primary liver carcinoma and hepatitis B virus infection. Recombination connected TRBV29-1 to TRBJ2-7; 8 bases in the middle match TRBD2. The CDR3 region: CSVAPTSDQYELYF. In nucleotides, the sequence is TGCAGCGTTGCTCCGACTAGCGACCAGTACGAGCTGTACTTC.